This T cell receptor beta chain comes out of a study of blood T cell repertoires in COVID-19 (dated by TCRdb to about 2020). Regarding the complete study: Collaborator samples came from the United States, Italy and Spain and covered acute and convalescent phases of COVID-19. The prospective study material was composed of cDNA or gDNA derived from T cells, B-cell-depleted T cells, or PBMCs. Subjects who had been exposed to COVID-19, were actively infected with it, or had recovered from it provided the deeply sampled blood TCRbeta repertoires that made up the dataset. A freely available public database, intended as a resource for researchers studying the immune response to SARS-CoV-2, is where the repertoires were released. The samples were drawn from the first 160 participants of the ongoing ImmuneRACE study and from over a thousand subjects provided by 6 global collaborators. A de-identified subject ID, COVID-19 status, age in years and sex were almost always included in the sample metadata. Where available, HLA class I and class II types were obtained from metadata supplied by the sample provider rather than from assay-based typing. Points the paper makes about the study in general: How much clinical and demographic metadata was included differed by source and by participant, and the metadata was provided uncurated.

To note about this clone: Its recognized antigen is unknown. Nothing much larger sits one base from this clone, and base qualities are not available.

Including cysteine and phenylalanine, the CDR3 has 16 amino acids. Only the CDR3 region is kept as DNA, spanning 48 bases read in frame from base 1. V is trimmed back by 6 bases and J by 1 base, and the junction contains 5 bases that no gene match accounts for. The germline V gene sets CDR1 to ENHRY and CDR2 to SYGVKD. A second Seattle source provided samples from volunteer blood donors who had recovered from COVID-19. Each collaborating institution followed its own protocols to collect whole blood in K2EDTA tubes. For TCRbeta analysis, collaborators shipped samples in one of three forms: frozen whole blood, isolated PBMCs, or DNA extracted from either of those sample types. TCRbeta CDR3 regions were amplified from genomic DNA using the immunoSEQ Assay, a bias-controlled multiplex PCR. In the original analysis: The number of nucleated cells in each sample was estimated by amplification of reference gene primers within the assay. To quantify the absolute abundance of each unique TCRbeta CDR3 rearrangement, sequence reads were collapsed and filtered. Productive Simpson clonality was computed per sample as the square root of Simpson's diversity index over productive rearrangements. TCRdb obtained this table from immuneACCESS and retained in-frame rearrangements with V and J assigned. These tables miss some clones; where compared with another copy, unresolved V genes account for less than half of the shortfall, and the remainder is unexplained. That table gives V, J and clone size, and the DNA gave D and trimming. Counted in this sample were about 70,000 clones; 80% of them appeared once. Of the sample, 15% to 20% falls within the top ten clones.

The sequenced material came from peripheral blood. This TCR derives from a man between 65 and 85 years old who had recovered from COVID-19. The chain uses TRBV10-3 and TRBJ2-2; TRBD2 matches 10 bases in the middle. CDR3 protein: CAISRSGGQNTGELFF. The sequenced DNA is TGTGCCATCAGCCGTAGCGGGGGGCAGAACACCGGGGAGCTGTTTTTT.